These 10 T cell receptor beta chains were sequenced from one sample in a study of blood T cell repertoires in COVID-19 (dated by TCRdb to between 2020 and 2021). The method behind the library was the immunoSEQ multiplex PCR assay. TCRdb took this table from immuneACCESS and kept in-frame rearrangements with V and J called. Such tables lack part of the clones; where checked against another copy, unresolved V genes explain under half of the gap, and the rest is unexplained. The sample table records 150,000 to 200,000 clones; roughly 84% of these occur just once. About 2.7% of the sample rests with the top ten. Sequencing input: peripheral blood. Receptors originate from a human donor with acute or convalescent COVID-19. The donor label of this sample is uncertain.

This chain joins TRBV5-1 and TRBJ1-1; unclear D gene. Germline CDR1 reads SGHRS; CDR2 reads YFSETQ. Trimming left V 7 bases short and J 0 bases short, with 10 bases between. The CDR3 extends over 13 amino acids. CDR3 amino acids: CASHPGLNTEAFF. CDR3 DNA sequence: TGCGCCAGCCACCCGGGGTTGAACACTGAAGCTTTCTTT.

V gene TRBV6-2 or TRBV6-3 combines with J gene TRBJ2-3, with 11 bases identical to TRBD2. This CDR3 is built from 16 residues. Per the germline V gene, CDR1 is MNHEY and CDR2 is SVGEGT. V gave up 4 bases and J gave up 6 bases; unmatched junction bases: 9. This chain's CDR3 is CASSSTSGNGGDTQYF. CDR3 coding DNA: TGTGCCAGCAGTTCGACTAGCGGGAATGGCGGTGATACGCAGTATTTT.

CDR3 sequence (DNA): TGTGCCAGCAGCCCACTAGCGGGAGGACTTTTCGAGCAGTACTTC. This sequence encodes CASSPLAGGLFEQYF. V usage is TRBV11-2 and J usage is TRBJ2-7; 12 nucleotides line up with TRBD2. The CDR3 has 15 amino acids. Trimming at V came to 5 bases and at J to 6 bases, leaving 8 bases not matched to a gene. Per the germline V gene, CDR1 is SGHAT and CDR2 is FQNNGV.

The V call is TRBV25-1, the J call TRBJ1-2, with 9 bases that match TRBD1. The CDR3 length is 17 residues. Germline CDR1 and CDR2: MGHDK and SYGVNS. V lost 4 bases and J lost 5; bases outside the gene matches: 14. The CDR3 bases are TGTGCCAGCAGTGTCCGGACAGGGGCTTACGTAAATTATGGCTACACCTTC. Amino acid sequence: CASSVRTGAYVNYGYTF.

The chain carries TRBV18 and TRBJ2-1; D is uncertain. Per the germline V gene, CDR1 is KGHSH and CDR2 is LQKENI. Trimming removed 0 bases from V and 3 bases from J, with 12 bases in between. The length of the CDR3 is 16 residues. Here the CDR3 reads CASSPPQVLGYNEQFF. The CDR3 DNA reads TGTGCCAGCTCACCACCCCAGGTCCTCGGCTACAATGAGCAGTTCTTC.

The chain links TRBV7-2 to TRBJ1-2; D may be TRBD1 (5 bases). Germline CDR1 reads SGHTA; CDR2 reads FQGNSA. The CDR3 runs to 15 residues. Deletions cut 5 bases from V and 3 bases from J, with 16 bases between. CDR3 sequence: CASSPRVGQDYGYTF. The CDR3 nucleotides are TGTGCCAGCAGCCCCCGGGTAGGACAAGACTATGGCTACACCTTC.

This clone was observed once. The J gene is TRBJ2-1, the V gene TRBV5-1; possible D gene TRBD2, 6 bases. The germline CDR1 and CDR2 sequences are SGHRS and YFSETQ. CDR3 size: 15 residues. V dropped 1 base and J dropped 0 bases, with 8 bases sitting between them. CDR3 loop: CASSLIGSSYNEQFF. The CDR3 DNA reads TGCGCCAGCAGCTTGATCGGGAGCTCCTACAATGAGCAGTTCTTC.

The chain joins TRBV5-1 to TRBJ1-1; D is ambiguous. Between the trimmed V and J ends, which lost 0 bases and 5 bases, there was a span of 8 bases. The CDR3 is 13 amino acids. Germline assignment: CDR1 SGHRS and CDR2 YFSETQ. The CDR3: CASSLAPETEAFF. The CDR3 coding sequence is TGCGCCAGCAGCTTGGCCCCAGAAACTGAAGCTTTCTTT.

J is TRBJ2-5 and V is TRBV4-1, with D possibly matching TRBD2 (5 bases). The length of the CDR3 is 16 residues. The V gene lost 0 bases and the J gene lost 5 bases, with 16 bases spanning the gap. Germline V gene data show CDR1 as MGHRA and CDR2 as YSYEKL. The CDR3 spells CASSQDMTGSWETQYF. Written as DNA, the CDR3 is TGCGCCAGCAGCCAAGATATGACGGGAAGTTGGGAGACCCAGTACTTC.

The gene calls are TRBV2 and TRBJ2-2; D might be TRBD1 (6 bases). CDR3 size: 14 residues. With 6 bases removed from V and 0 bases from J, the gap between germline ends came to 8 bases. Germline V gene sequence: CDR1 SNHLY, CDR2 FYNNEI. The CDR3 sequence: CASRGQANTGELFF. The CDR3 DNA follows: TGTGCCAGCAGGGGACAAGCGAACACCGGGGAGCTGTTTTTT.